This T cell receptor beta chain was identified during a study of T cell changes during pregnancy in multiple sclerosis. Sequenced by immunoSEQ multiplex PCR; TCRdb stores in-frame clones only, minus some. The sample lists more than 20,000 clones; approximately 93% were seen once. Germline CDR1 is WSHSY and CDR2 is SAAADI. The CDR3 runs 14 residues. V was clipped by 4 bases and J by 4 bases; unmatched bases: 6. The clonotype comes from a female donor in good health, enrolled as a control in a pregnancy study. The chain links TRBV10-2 to TRBJ2-7, with 8 nucleotides matching TRBD2. The sequences come from CD4+ T cells from peripheral blood mononuclear cells, collected after pregnancy. DNA of the CDR3: TGCGCCAGCAGTGCGGGACTAGTCCTTTACGAGCAGTACTTC. Translation: CASSAGLVLYEQYF.